The entry below gives a single T cell receptor beta chain sequence along with its context. No antigen is known for it. It was with 60 Vbeta and 13 Jbeta primers that the PCR ran. Generated by immunoSEQ multiplex PCR, the TCRdb table keeps only in-frame clones and is missing some. Here the sample spans 130,000 or so clones, about 80% being singletons. The record originates from a study of cytomegalovirus exposure and HLA in healthy donors. While unrecorded immune exposures were likely, the donors were nominally healthy when sampled. General study findings and limits: Sequences of the TCR beta chain were said to predict the HLA-A and HLA-B alleles of most subjects accurately. A list of about 160 TCR beta chains associated with cytomegalovirus was given. In vitro experiments confirmed that three CMV-associated chains were specific for CMV antigens.

V lost 5 bases and J 4 bases, leaving 15 bases between the germline ends. Germline V lookup: CDR1 MNHNY, CDR2 SVGAGI (reference sequence). The CDR3 loop spans 15 amino acids. The TCR was taken from a man aged 18 to 30 in good health and CMV-seronegative. V and J are TRBV6-6 and TRBJ1-3; D might be TRBD1 (6 bases). Input material: PBMCs. This chain's CDR3 is CASSPQGTNGNTIYF. The DNA for the CDR3 is TGTGCCAGCAGTCCGCAGGGGACGAACGGAAACACCATATATTTT.